The clone carrying this TCR beta chain was seen a handful of times. The junction departs from germline at one end; a sequencing error may be responsible. The data are from a study of identical twins. The CDR3 runs to 14 residues. Unique molecular identifiers were in the cDNA, with template-switch universal primer binding. Each CDR3 protein gets one entry after TCRdb re-called the 5' RACE reads with MiXCR. Of roughly 240,000 distinct CDR3 sequences in the sample, roughly 7% were seen once. This sample also belongs to another study, concerning yellow fever vaccine responses in identical twins.

The source of this sequence is a woman aged 18-30 years in good health. This chain links TRBV12-3 or TRBV12-4 with TRBJ1-4; D is unclear. Sequenced sample: memory (CD45RO+) T cells sorted from blood. In DNA form, the CDR3 reads TGTGCCAGCAGTATAGCCACGCGGGGTGAAAAACTGTTTTTT. It specifies CASSIATRGEKLFF.